Included here is one T cell receptor beta chain sequence, with context. No antigen is known for it. With 5 bases removed from V and 0 bases from J, the gap between germline ends came to 19 bases. This CDR3 contains 16 residues. CDR1 is GTSNPN, CDR2 SVGIG, per germline (reference sequence). Data came from immunoSEQ multiplex PCR; TCRdb stores just in-frame clones and leaves some out. The sample consists of 90,000 to 120,000 clones, roughly 90% of them appearing once. The data belong to a study of T cell responses to AZD1222 COVID-19 vaccine. Across the whole study: Doses given second, at about 4 or about 12 weeks, were pooled. Overall study results and limits: It was only 6 or 7 AZD1222 recipients who were seropositive at baseline. In a largely white British group with more females than males, clonal diversity was possibly underestimated.

The starting material was peripheral blood, obtained on day 0 of AZD1222 vaccination. This TCR derives from an adult in good health. The J gene is TRBJ1-2, the V gene TRBV30; D is perhaps TRBD1 (6 bases). CDR3 loop: CAWVSPGTPANYGYTF. Written as DNA, the CDR3 is TGTGCCTGGGTTTCCCCCGGGACACCAGCTAACTATGGCTACACCTTC.